Shown below are 19 T cell receptor beta chains from a single sample sequenced in a study of T cell changes during pregnancy in multiple sclerosis. The protocol was immunoSEQ multiplex PCR, while the TCRdb copy is restricted to in-frame clones and leaves out a portion. The table lists some 60,000 clones, 90% to 95% of them singletons, with less than 3% in the top ten. Sequencing was performed on peripheral blood, taken in the third trimester of pregnancy. The receptors originated from a female donor in good health, enrolled as a control in a pregnancy study.

In its sample, this clone was seen a few times. The chain links TRBV7-9 to TRBJ2-2, with 11 bases matching TRBD1. J gave up 3 bases and V 0 bases, and 0 bases lay outside the gene matches. Germline V gene sequence: CDR1 SEHNR, CDR2 FQNEAQ (reference sequence). The CDR3 consists of 16 residues. CDR3 nucleotide sequence: TGTGCCAGCAGCTTAGCGGGACAGGGGGACACCGGGGAGCTGTTTTTT. Protein product: CASSLAGQGDTGELFF.

The chain employs TRBV30 and TRBJ2-1; 9 positions agree with TRBD2. This CDR3 contains 14 residues. With 3 bases clipped from V and 9 bases from J, the junction kept 9 bases outside the gene matches. Germline CDR1 and CDR2: GTSNPN and SVGIG (reference sequence). The CDR3 DNA sequence: TGTGCCTGGAGCGTTGGCGGGGGGGCCGTTGAGCAGTTCTTC. Translating it yields CAWSVGGGAVEQFF.

The CDR3 DNA follows: TGTGCCTGGAACCTCAGGTCGGACACTGAAGCTTTCTTT. Translation: CAWNLRSDTEAFF. J is TRBJ1-1 and V is TRBV30; no clear D. CDR1 GTSNPN and CDR2 SVGIG come from the germline V gene (reference sequence). The CDR3 contains 13 residues. V was trimmed by 4 bases and J by 3 bases, leaving 12 bases between them.

The chain employs TRBV5-5 and TRBJ1-2, with 9 bases matching TRBD1. J gave up 2 bases and V 3 bases, and 8 bases lay outside the gene matches. The CDR3 covers 16 residues. Germline values: CDR1 SGHKS, CDR2 YYEKEE (reference sequence). CDR3 sequence reads: CASSSGGTGKNYGYTF. The CDR3 DNA reads as TGTGCCAGCAGCTCCGGCGGGACAGGGAAAAACTATGGCTACACCTTC. The full variable domain, completed using reference TRBV5-5 and TRBJ1-2, is DAGVTQSPTHLIKTRGQQVTLRCSPISGHKSVSWYQQVLGQGPQFIFQYYEKEERGRGNFPDRFSARQFPNYSSELNVNALLLGDSALYLCASSSGGTGKNYGYTFGSGTRLTVV.

The chain carries TRBV9 and TRBJ2-5; 9 bases agree with TRBD2. Trimming at V came to 0 bases and at J to 1 base, leaving 4 bases not matched to a gene. CDR3 size: 16 residues. Germline-derived CDR1 and CDR2 are SGDLS and YYNGEE. CDR3 DNA: TGTGCCAGCAGCGTAGAACCGCGGGGGGGCCAAGAGACCCAGTACTTC. Residues: CASSVEPRGGQETQYF.

In regard to this clone: One end of the junction fails to match germline, which may point to a read error. This chain links TRBV6-5 with TRBJ1-2; D uncertain. The CDR3 loop spans 12 amino acids. Germline lookup yields CDR1 MNHEY and CDR2 SVGAGI. The CDR3, as DNA: TGTGCCAGCAGTCACTCCGTTGGCGGCTACACCTTC. Translating it yields CASSHSVGGYTF.

The CDR3 nucleotides read TGTGCCAGCAGAAAGGGGGACACCGGAATGACTTTTAACTATGGCTACACCTTC. Protein sequence: CASRKGDTGMTFNYGYTF. This rearrangement joins TRBV2 to TRBJ1-2; weak D call: TRBD1 (6 bases). This CDR3 has 18 amino acids. The germline CDR1 and CDR2 sequences are SNHLY and FYNNEI. Trimming cost V 6 bases and J 1 base, with 24 bases left between them.

This clone appeared a single time. The gene calls are TRBV19 and TRBJ2-5; D perhaps matches TRBD1 (5 bases). V was cut by 4 bases and J by 2 bases, with 5 bases left in between. Germline lookup yields CDR1 LNHDA and CDR2 SQIVND (reference sequence). This CDR3 contains 12 residues. The chain's CDR3 is CASSTGQETQYF. The CDR3 DNA sequence: TGTGCCAGTAGTACAGGGCAAGAGACCCAGTACTTC.

The rearrangement uses TRBV6-5 and TRBJ2-2; D ambiguous. The CDR3 runs to 15 residues. Germline V gene data show CDR1 as MNHEY and CDR2 as SVGAGI. Trimming cost V 0 bases and J 4 bases, with 9 bases left between them. The CDR3 reads CASSYSQAGTGELFF. In DNA form, the CDR3 reads TGTGCCAGCAGTTACTCTCAGGCTGGCACCGGGGAGCTGTTTTTT.

V and J are TRBV19 and TRBJ2-7; perhaps TRBD1 as D (6 bases). This CDR3 comprises 15 residues. Trimming cost V 7 bases and J 6 bases, with 22 bases left between them. Germline V gene data show CDR1 as LNHDA and CDR2 as SQIVND (reference sequence). In DNA, the CDR3 is TGTGCCAGTAAGTTAGACAGGTCGAAACGGGGCGAGCAGTACTTC. Translated, it gives CASKLDRSKRGEQYF. The entire variable domain, with the rest obtained from reference TRBV19 and TRBJ2-7, is as follows: DGGITQSPKYLFRKEGQNVTLSCEQNLNHDAMYWYRQDPGQGLRLIYYSQIVNDFQKGDIAEGYSVSREKKESFPLTVTSAQKNPTAFYLCASKLDRSKRGEQYFGPGTRLTVT.

The rearrangement uses TRBV2 and TRBJ1-5; a weak D match, TRBD1 (5 bases). CDR1 SNHLY and CDR2 FYNNEI come from the germline V gene. The CDR3 loop spans 17 amino acids. The ends were cut back, 7 bases at V and 4 bases at J, with 23 bases in the middle. CDR3 nucleotides: TGTGCCAGCACGGCGGGGCTCGGTGGGGGAAAAAATCAGCCCCAGCATTTT. The encoded protein is CASTAGLGGGKNQPQHF.

The J gene is TRBJ2-7, the V gene TRBV11-2; 7 positions agree with TRBD1. Germline V gene data show CDR1 as SGHAT and CDR2 as FQNNGV. V trimming: 1 base; J trimming: 3 bases; junction bases outside the gene matches: 3. The CDR3 runs 14 residues. The CDR3 bases are TGTGCCAGCAGCTTAGGGACAGGCCTCTACGAGCAGTACTTC. Residues: CASSLGTGLYEQYF.

The chain is built from TRBV6-5 and TRBJ2-7; D gene unclear. Germline CDR1 MNHEY, CDR2 SVGAGI. The CDR3 loop spans 13 amino acids. V was clipped by 2 bases and J by 7 bases, with 12 bases between them. CDR3 nucleotide sequence: TGTGCCAGCAGTTACAACAGCCTCTCTGAGCAGTACTTC. Translating it yields CASSYNSLSEQYF.

The chain is built from TRBV5-6 and TRBJ1-5; a weak D match, TRBD1 (6 bases). V shed 5 bases and J shed 1 base, with 16 bases lying between them. This CDR3 comprises 16 residues. Germline CDR1 and CDR2: SGHDT and YYEEEE. The CDR3 protein is CASSYWRTASNQPQHF. The CDR3 DNA follows: TGTGCCAGCAGTTATTGGAGGACAGCAAGCAATCAGCCCCAGCATTTT.

The rearrangement links TRBV4-3 to TRBJ2-5; 9 bases agree with TRBD1. J was trimmed by 5 bases and V by 0 bases; bases with no gene match: 10. The CDR3 extends over 17 amino acids. The germline V gene encodes CDR1 LGHNA and CDR2 YSLEER. CDR3 nucleotides: TGCGCCAGCAGCCAAGATTATCGACAGGGGGTCATGGAGACCCAGTACTTC. Encoded protein: CASSQDYRQGVMETQYF.

The count of this clone is one. The chain employs TRBV19 and TRBJ2-7; 7 nucleotides align to TRBD1. CDR3 length: 14 residues. The V gene end was trimmed by 9 bases and the J gene end by 3 bases; junction bases not matched to a gene: 11. Germline CDR1 is LNHDA and CDR2 is SQIVND (reference sequence). CDR3 in amino acids: CASSFGQANYEQYF. The CDR3 coding sequence is TGTGCCAGCAGCTTCGGACAGGCCAACTACGAGCAGTACTTC. Full variable domain (remainder filled in from reference TRBV19 and TRBJ2-7): DGGITQSPKYLFRKEGQNVTLSCEQNLNHDAMYWYRQDPGQGLRLIYYSQIVNDFQKGDIAEGYSVSREKKESFPLTVTSAQKNPTAFYLCASSFGQANYEQYFGPGTRLTVT.

This chain uses TRBV28 with TRBJ2-3; 7 bases fit TRBD1. In germline, CDR1 is MDHEN, CDR2 SYDVKM. CDR3 length equals 16 residues. With 5 bases clipped from V and 2 bases from J, the junction kept 10 bases outside the gene matches. CDR3 sequence: CASSPQGVQITDTQYF. CDR3 coding DNA: TGTGCCAGCAGTCCTCAGGGGGTTCAAATCACAGATACGCAGTATTTT.

The CDR3 here is CASSFIWTGKETQYF. In DNA, the CDR3 is TGTGCCAGCAGCTTTATTTGGACAGGAAAAGAGACCCAGTACTTC. This chain uses TRBV7-6 with TRBJ2-5; 7 bases agree with TRBD1. Germline CDR1 is SGHVS and CDR2 is FNYEAQ. The CDR3 is made up of 15 amino acids. Unmatched junction bases numbered 7, after V lost 3 bases and J lost 3 bases.

The chain couples TRBV5-1 to TRBJ2-2, with a tentative D call TRBD2 (7 bases). The CDR3 totals 15 residues. Trimming removed 0 bases from V and 6 bases from J, with 12 bases in between. The germline V gene has CDR1 SGHRS and CDR2 YFSETQ. The CDR3 loop reads CASSLDRAGAGELFF. The CDR3 nucleotides read TGCGCCAGCAGCTTGGACAGGGCGGGGGCCGGGGAGCTGTTTTTT.